The clone carrying this T cell receptor beta chain was found a few times. From germline, CDR1 is DFQATT and CDR2 SNEGSKA (reference sequence). The ends were cut back, 0 bases at V and 3 bases at J, with 12 bases in the middle. This CDR3 contains 15 residues. This specimen belongs to a study of blood T cells in healthy people across ages. A second PCR, run for roughly 7 to 11 cycles, used a sample-barcoded 5' primer plus a J-beta primer mix. TCRdb recomputed calls from the 5' RACE reads with MiXCR, one row per CDR3 protein. The table lists about 930,000 distinct CDR3 sequences, under 35% of them singletons. This same sample was also taken into another study, of T cells of mothers and their children.

This chain joins TRBV20-1 and TRBJ2-1; D remains ambiguous. The source is a woman aged 40 to 55 in good health. Sequencing input: blood. CDR3 residues: CSARDLSRDYNEQFF. For the CDR3, the DNA is TGCAGTGCTAGAGATTTAAGCCGAGACTACAATGAGCAGTTCTTC.